Listed below are T cell receptor beta chains from one sample, sequenced in a study of blood T cell repertoires in COVID-19. Assay: immunoSEQ multiplex PCR; the TCRdb copy retains only in-frame clones and omits some. The sample has 150,000 to 200,000 clones; roughly 80% are singletons. Material: peripheral blood. These receptors all stem from a middle-aged woman with COVID-19, enrolled during active disease. Each CDR3 is given with its conserved first and last residue. The D gene is left open where the match is weak. Some rows mark clone size as missing; the rest say once, few, many or name a class of expanded clone.

len | j_gene | d_gene | v_gene | abundance | CDR3aa
15 | TRBJ2-1 | TRBD2 | TRBV3-1/TRBV3-2 | . | CASSQGSGKRSEQFF
16 | TRBJ2-1 | . | TRBV7-9 | . | CASSRGWGLGRDEQFF
16 | TRBJ1-4 | . | TRBV7-9 | once | CASSSPRQATNEKLFF
16 | TRBJ1-2 | TRBD1 | TRBV9 | many | CASSLSVQGAEGGYTF
16 | TRBJ2-2 | . | TRBV7-6 | once | CASSFEGRVNTGELFF
16 | TRBJ1-5 | TRBD1 | TRBV29-1 | few | CSALLGGQGADQPQHF
18 | TRBJ2-2 | TRBD1 | TRBV5-1 | . | CASSLTGQGNTNTGELFF
15 | TRBJ2-1 | TRBD2 | TRBV7-6 | . | CASSFSRGGPNEQFF
17 | TRBJ1-5 | TRBD1 | TRBV4-3 | few | CASSQGTGGIRNQPQHF
15 | TRBJ2-1 | TRBD2 | TRBV6-5 | . | CASSARLAGADEQFF
15 | TRBJ2-1 | TRBD1 | TRBV12-5 | . | CASGLGRQGAGEQFF
14 | TRBJ1-5 | . | TRBV6-5 | . | CASSSDRRNQPQHF
17 | TRBJ1-4 | . | TRBV7-9 | . | CASSWPSGAGGNEKLFF
15 | TRBJ2-2 | TRBD1 | TRBV19 | . | CATLTGTENTGELFF
17 | TRBJ1-4 | . | TRBV11-2 | . | CASSLLLRQDPNEKLFF
18 | TRBJ2-5 | TRBD2 | TRBV4-1 | . | CASSQKVGLAGLFETQYF
14 | TRBJ1-1 | . | TRBV19 | . | CASSIGQGASIAFF
14 | TRBJ2-7 | TRBD1 | TRBV24-1 | . | CATSHRGGIYEQYF
14 | TRBJ1-1 | TRBD1 | TRBV7-9 | . | CASSQLQGGTEAFF
13 | TRBJ2-3 | . | TRBV7-2 | . | CASSSPGTDTQYF
15 | TRBJ2-7 | TRBD1 | TRBV18 | . | CASSPLSDRAHEQYF
14 | TRBJ2-7 | . | TRBV27 | . | CASSRPDRNNEQYF
16 | TRBJ2-3 | TRBD1 | TRBV6-1 | . | CASSAEWTGGTDTQYF
15 | TRBJ1-4 | . | TRBV4-1 | . | CASSQGAATNEKLFF
17 | TRBJ1-3 | TRBD1 | TRBV4-2 | once | CASSQDGQGFTGNTIYF
13 | TRBJ1-6 | . | TRBV18 | . | CASSPLGDSPLHF
13 | TRBJ2-5 | . | TRBV7-3 | . | CASSSGQMETQYF
15 | TRBJ2-7 | TRBD2 | TRBV6-6 | . | CASSYGLAGGGEQYF
16 | TRBJ1-2 | . | TRBV5-1 | . | CASSFSGQTKVDGYTF
15 | TRBJ1-1 | . | TRBV12-5 | once | CASGPRGEVRREAFF
17 | TRBJ2-4 | TRBD2 | TRBV5-1 | . | CASSPTSGRLAKNIQYF
14 | TRBJ1-2 | TRBD1 | TRBV19 | . | CASSILRQGDGYTF
15 | TRBJ2-1 | . | TRBV7-8 | few | CASSIQTWSYNEQFF
16 | TRBJ2-1 | TRBD2 | TRBV19 | . | CASSTTSGGAYNEQFF
15 | TRBJ1-6 | . | TRBV11-1 | once | CASSPRGLLNSPLHF
13 | TRBJ1-4 | . | TRBV11-3 | . | CASSKDSRGKLFF
13 | TRBJ2-2 | TRBD1 | TRBV29-1 | once | CSVGQGWTGELFF
11 | TRBJ2-7 | . | TRBV5-8 | . | CASSLRREQYF
17 | TRBJ2-1 | TRBD2 | TRBV7-6 | once | CASSFLSSGVAYNEQFF
18 | TRBJ2-1 | TRBD2 | TRBV19 | . | CASSKDPRTSGVYNEQFF